The 24 T cell receptor beta chains below come from one sample, sequenced in a study of T cell changes during pregnancy in multiple sclerosis. Repertoires were generated with immunoSEQ multiplex PCR, while TCRdb's copy carries only in-frame clones and drops some. The data show around 34,000 clones, roughly 90% seen once. The sequences come from CD8+ T cells from peripheral blood mononuclear cells, collected after pregnancy. All receptors come from a female donor with multiple sclerosis, enrolled in a pregnancy study.

V gene TRBV12-5 combines with J gene TRBJ2-7, with D possibly matching TRBD2 (6 bases). The V end lost 2 bases, the J end lost 3 bases, and 11 bases lay between the germline ends. The CDR3 has 14 amino acids. CDR1 and CDR2 from the germline V gene are LGHNT and FRNRAP. CDR3 loop: CASGLTGGDYEQYF. Written as DNA, the CDR3 is TGTGCTAGTGGTTTGACCGGGGGTGACTACGAGCAGTACTTC.

The chain has TRBV6-1 and TRBJ1-3; D unclear. The CDR3 loop spans 13 amino acids. Germline CDR1 reads MNHNS; CDR2 reads SASEGT. Trimming removed 5 bases at V and 3 bases at J, with 8 bases between. The CDR3 nucleotides read TGTGCCAGCAGTCCACTAGGTGGAAACACCATATATTTT. The encoded protein is CASSPLGGNTIYF.

V is TRBV7-9 and J is TRBJ2-3, with TRBD2 identical over 12 bases. The germline V gene encodes CDR1 SEHNR and CDR2 FQNEAQ (reference sequence). V shed 5 bases and J 0 bases; nucleotides not matched to a gene: 3. This CDR3 spans 16 amino acids. As DNA, the CDR3 is TGTGCCAGCAGCCCGACTAGCGGGGGAAGCACAGATACGCAGTATTTT. Protein product: CASSPTSGGSTDTQYF.

The CDR3 DNA reads as TGTGCCAGCAGTGACCCCGCAAGCCGGAGCACTGAAGCTTTCTTT. Translating gives CASSDPASRSTEAFF. The chain combines TRBV25-1 with TRBJ1-1; D call uncertain. The CDR3 totals 15 residues. Germline CDR1 and CDR2: MGHDK and SYGVNS. V lost 3 bases and J lost 4, with 15 bases in between.

The rearrangement uses TRBV2 and TRBJ2-7, with D hard to call. V lost 3 bases and J 1 base, leaving 7 bases between the germline ends. Germline CDR1 SNHLY, CDR2 FYNNEI. The CDR3 is 13 residues long. In DNA form, the CDR3 reads TGTGCCAGCAGTGACGCCTATTCCTACGAGCAGTACTTC. Its translation is CASSDAYSYEQYF.

The V call is TRBV5-4, the J call TRBJ2-3, with TRBD1 identical over 8 bases. The germline V gene encodes CDR1 SGHNT and CDR2 YYREEE (reference sequence). After removal of 1 base from V and 1 base from J, the junction contained 5 bases not matched to a gene. The CDR3 sequence is 16 residues long. CDR3 nucleotides: TGTGCCAGCAGCTTGCTCGACAGGGGAGGCACAGATACGCAGTATTTT. Its translation: CASSLLDRGGTDTQYF.

The gene calls are TRBV5-6 and TRBJ1-5, with D maybe TRBD1 (6 bases). The CDR3 length is 12 residues. Per the germline V gene, CDR1 is SGHDT and CDR2 is YYEEEE. V was trimmed by 3 bases and J by 7 bases, leaving 8 bases between them. CDR3 in amino acids: CASSSGQQPQHF. CDR3 nucleotide sequence: TGTGCCAGCAGCTCGGGACAACAGCCCCAGCATTTT.

The V and J genes are TRBV7-8 and TRBJ1-5; weak D call: TRBD1 (5 bases). CDR3 size: 16 residues. Germline CDR1 reads SGHVS; CDR2 reads FQNEAQ. The ends were cut back, 4 bases at V and 7 bases at J, with 20 bases in the middle. In nucleotides, the CDR3 is TGTGCCAGCAGCTCAAGGGAGGGCGGGGACGGACAGCCCCAGCATTTT. Translating gives CASSSREGGDGQPQHF.

This chain uses TRBV4-1 with TRBJ1-1; D remains ambiguous. Between the trimmed V and J ends, which lost 4 bases and 5 bases, there was a span of 11 bases. This CDR3 region has 13 residues. Germline CDR1 reads MGHRA; CDR2 reads YSYEKL. The CDR3 here is CASSPSGVTEAFF. CDR3 nucleotide sequence: TGCGCCAGCAGCCCTAGCGGGGTTACTGAAGCTTTCTTT.

The CDR3 DNA follows: TGTGCCAGCAGTTTAACAACCACCGGGGAGCTGTTTTTT. It is translated as CASSLTTTGELFF. This chain connects TRBV27 to TRBJ2-2, with no clear D. V lost 2 bases, J lost 4 bases, and 5 bases lay in between. Germline CDR1 and CDR2: MNHEY and SMNVEV (reference sequence). The CDR3 runs to 13 residues.

CDR3 in amino acids: CASSLQGNIPYEQYF. The CDR3 region has the DNA TGTGCCAGCAGTTTACAGGGCAACATTCCCTACGAGCAGTACTTC. The chain joins TRBV27 to TRBJ2-7, with a weak D call TRBD1 (5 bases). Trimming stripped 2 bases from V and 2 bases from J, with 13 bases between. There are 15 residues in the CDR3. In germline, CDR1 is MNHEY, CDR2 SMNVEV (reference sequence).

V gene TRBV12-5 combines with J gene TRBJ1-1, with 7 bases that match TRBD1. Germline CDR1 and CDR2: LGHNT and FRNRAP. CDR3 length equals 15 residues. Germline trimming cut 0 bases from V and 2 bases from J; bases unmatched to any gene: 3. The CDR3 DNA reads TGTGCTAGTGGTTTGGTAACAGGGGTCAACACTGAAGCTTTCTTT. It is translated as CASGLVTGVNTEAFF.

For the CDR3, the DNA is TGTGCCAGCAGCTCTAAGACAGGGCCCTCCTACGAGCAGTACTTC. Encoded protein: CASSSKTGPSYEQYF. The chain couples TRBV7-9 to TRBJ2-7, with TRBD1 matching 7 bases. The germline CDR1 and CDR2 sequences are SEHNR and FQNEAQ (reference sequence). The J segment lost 0 bases and the V segment lost 4 bases, leaving 6 bases of the junction unmatched. The CDR3 has 15 amino acids.

The CDR3 is CASSLTGTNEKLFF. CDR3 bases: TGTGCCAGCAGCCTGACAGGTACTAATGAAAAACTGTTTTTT. V and J are TRBV6-5 and TRBJ1-4, with D perhaps TRBD1 (6 bases). Trimming took 6 bases from V and 2 from J, leaving 10 bases between them. The CDR3 runs to 14 residues. Germline V gives CDR1 MNHEY, CDR2 SVGAGI.

V and J are TRBV9 and TRBJ2-1; 9 nucleotides match TRBD1. The V gene's germline CDR1 is SGDLS and CDR2 YYNGEE. The CDR3 has 13 amino acids. The V and J ends lost 5 bases and 6 bases, in that order; junction bases with no gene match: 3. The CDR3, as DNA: TGTGCCAGCAGGGGGACAGGGATCAATGAGCAGTTCTTC. Encoded protein: CASRGTGINEQFF.

The chain combines TRBV10-3 with TRBJ2-1; D remains ambiguous. CDR3 size: 12 residues. CDR1 is ENHRY and CDR2 is SYGVKD in the germline V gene. The V end lost 7 bases, the J end lost 3 bases, and 7 bases lay between the germline ends. CDR3 DNA sequence: TGTGCCATCATTTCTAACTACAATGAGCAGTTCTTC. Residues: CAIISNYNEQFF.

The chain recombines TRBV27 with TRBJ2-7, with 9 nucleotides matching TRBD1. The CDR3 has 15 residues. In germline, CDR1 is MNHEY, CDR2 SMNVEV (reference sequence). V shed 6 bases and J 1 base; nucleotides not matched to a gene: 7. The CDR3 DNA sequence: TGTGCCAGCAGGATCTGGACAGGGGTATCCTACGAGCAGTACTTC. Protein product: CASRIWTGVSYEQYF.

This chain uses TRBV9 with TRBJ2-7; no definite D call. The CDR3 loop spans 13 amino acids. Germline loops: CDR1 SGDLS, CDR2 YYNGEE. Trimming stripped 0 bases from V and 5 bases from J, with 9 bases between. CDR3 bases: TGTGCCAGCAGCGTAGGAACTGTCCACGAGCAGTACTTC. Translation gives CASSVGTVHEQYF.

This chain uses TRBV4-3 with TRBJ2-7, with TRBD2 matching 8 bases. CDR1 LGHNA and CDR2 YSLEER come from the germline V gene. This CDR3 is built from 16 residues. V shed 0 bases and J 7 bases; nucleotides not matched to a gene: 11. The CDR3 sequence: CASSQDWSGGPREQYF. In nucleotides, the CDR3 is TGCGCCAGCAGCCAAGATTGGAGCGGGGGCCCCAGGGAGCAGTACTTC.

This clone was seen a single time. V and J are TRBV4-3 and TRBJ2-3, with 8 bases lining up with TRBD2. Per the germline V gene, CDR1 is LGHNA and CDR2 is YSLEER. Trimming at V came to 6 bases and at J to 5 bases, leaving 4 bases not matched to a gene. This CDR3 region has 13 residues. The CDR3 sequence is CASSSGVVDTQYF. The CDR3 DNA sequence: TGCGCCAGCAGTAGCGGGGTGGTAGATACGCAGTATTTT.

The chain employs TRBV9 and TRBJ2-7; 8 bases map to TRBD1. V gave up 3 bases and J gave up 3 bases; unmatched junction bases: 5. The germline CDR1 and CDR2 sequences are SGDLS and YYNGEE. The CDR3 runs to 14 residues. The CDR3 loop is CASSDRQGSYEQYF. The CDR3 nucleotides read TGTGCCAGCAGCGACCGACAGGGGAGCTACGAGCAGTACTTC.

By proportion, this clone is medium-sized (0.01 to 0.1%). This chain connects TRBV6-1 to TRBJ2-6; 8 nucleotides align to TRBD2. Trimming cost V 2 bases and J 0 bases; bases outside gene matches: 0. The CDR3 runs to 16 residues. In germline, CDR1 is MNHNS, CDR2 SASEGT. The DNA for the CDR3 is TGTGCCAGCAGTGAACGGGGGGGCTCTGGGGCCAACGTCCTGACTTTC. Translated: CASSERGGSGANVLTF.

This sequence joins TRBV9 and TRBJ2-2; D unclear. CDR3 length equals 14 residues. CDR1 is SGDLS and CDR2 is YYNGEE in the germline V gene. V was trimmed by 3 bases and J by 1 base, leaving 7 bases between them. The chain's CDR3 is CASSATLNTGELFF. DNA for the CDR3: TGTGCCAGCAGCGCAACTCTGAACACCGGGGAGCTGTTTTTT.

This clone was counted once. As DNA, the CDR3 is TGTGCCAGCAGTGAAACCTGGGGCGGCTCCCGAGGTGGCTACACCTTC. Its protein is CASSETWGGSRGGYTF. V usage is TRBV25-1 and J usage is TRBJ1-2, with D tentatively TRBD1 (5 bases). CDR1 and CDR2 (germline): MGHDK, SYGVNS. The CDR3 contains 16 residues. Trimming removed 2 bases at V and 7 bases at J, with 20 bases between.